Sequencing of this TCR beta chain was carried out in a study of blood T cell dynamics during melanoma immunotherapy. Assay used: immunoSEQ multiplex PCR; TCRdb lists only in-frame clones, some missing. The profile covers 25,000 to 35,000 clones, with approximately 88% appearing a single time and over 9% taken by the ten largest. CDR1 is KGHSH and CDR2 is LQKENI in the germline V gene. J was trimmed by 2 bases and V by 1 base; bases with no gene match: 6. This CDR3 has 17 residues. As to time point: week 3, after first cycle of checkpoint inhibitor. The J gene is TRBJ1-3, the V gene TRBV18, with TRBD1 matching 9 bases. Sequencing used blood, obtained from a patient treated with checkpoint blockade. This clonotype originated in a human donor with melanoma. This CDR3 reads CASSPQEGQGTGNTIYF. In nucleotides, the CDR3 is TGTGCCAGCTCACCACAGGAGGGACAGGGTACTGGAAACACCATATATTTT.